Below are 2 T cell receptor beta chains sequenced from a single sample in a study of technical replicates of blood from a few donors (TCRdb year 2017). Library preparation was by the immunoSEQ multiplex PCR assay. TCRdb retrieved this table from immuneACCESS and kept in-frame rearrangements only. Not all clones are present; in checked studies, unresolved V genes account for under half, and no reason is known for the remainder. For this sample there are roughly 71,000 clones; nearly 97% appear just once. Around 0.24% of the sample goes to the ten largest clones. Material: T cells isolated from PBMCs. These receptors were collected from a human donor in good health.

The chain combines TRBV28 with TRBJ2-1; D is unresolved. Germline assignment: CDR1 MDHEN and CDR2 SYDVKM. The CDR3 spans 12 residues. With 1 base removed from V and 7 bases from J, the gap between germline ends came to 5 bases. For the CDR3, the DNA is TGTGCCAGCAGTTTATCCGTAAATGAGCAGTTCTTC. Translating it yields CASSLSVNEQFF.

The rearrangement links TRBV5-1 to TRBJ1-1, with TRBD1 as a possible D gene (6 bases). V dropped 7 bases and J dropped 3 bases, with 16 bases sitting between them. Germline values: CDR1 SGHRS, CDR2 YFSETQ. This CDR3 contains 14 residues. The CDR3 protein is CASRIQGPHTEAFF. The CDR3 region has the DNA TGCGCCAGCCGGATACAGGGCCCGCACACTGAAGCTTTCTTT.